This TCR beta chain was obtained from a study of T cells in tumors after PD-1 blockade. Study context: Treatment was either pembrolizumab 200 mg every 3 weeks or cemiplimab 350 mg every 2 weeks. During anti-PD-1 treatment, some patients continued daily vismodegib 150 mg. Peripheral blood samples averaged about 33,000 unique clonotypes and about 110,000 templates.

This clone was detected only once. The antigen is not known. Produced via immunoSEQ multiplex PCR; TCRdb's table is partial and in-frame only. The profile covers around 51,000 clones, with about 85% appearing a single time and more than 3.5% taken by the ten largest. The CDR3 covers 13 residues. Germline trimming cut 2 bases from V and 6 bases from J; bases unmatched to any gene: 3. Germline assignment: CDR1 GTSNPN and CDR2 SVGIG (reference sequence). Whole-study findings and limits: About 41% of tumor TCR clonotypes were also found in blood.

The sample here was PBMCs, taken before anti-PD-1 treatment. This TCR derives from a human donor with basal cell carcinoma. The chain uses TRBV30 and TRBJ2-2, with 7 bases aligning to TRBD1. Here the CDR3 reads CAWSSQGAGELFF. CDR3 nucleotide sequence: TGTGCCTGGAGTTCCCAGGGGGCCGGGGAGCTGTTTTTT.